The rows below give T cell receptor beta chains drawn from one sample of a study of beta chain features in type 1 diabetes. Only in-frame clones appear in the TCRdb table, and some are missing; sequencing was by immunoSEQ multiplex PCR. The table includes about 700,000 clones, roughly 13% detected once. Sequencing was done on a sample of naive CD4+ T cells from blood. These TCRs come from a young man with type 1 diabetes. Both conserved end residues are part of each CDR3. D genes are given only for firm matches. Only part of the rows carry a size: once, few, many, or a class if the clone is expanded.

abundance: -; d_gene: -; j_gene: TRBJ1-2; v_gene: TRBV6-6; CDR3nt: TGTGCCAGCAGTTACTCGGTCGGGGGTTTCGACGGCTACACCTTC; CDR3aa: CASSYSVGGFDGYTF
abundance: -; d_gene: -; j_gene: TRBJ2-7; v_gene: TRBV19; CDR3nt: TGTGCCAGTAGTCCTGCCCGGGGGCGCGGCATCGACGAGCAGTACTTC; CDR3aa: CASSPARGRGIDEQYF
abundance: few; d_gene: -; j_gene: TRBJ2-3; v_gene: TRBV6-5; CDR3nt: TGTGCCAGCAGTTACCGTGACAGCAGCACAGATACGCAGTATTTT; CDR3aa: CASSYRDSSTDTQYF
abundance: few; d_gene: TRBD1; j_gene: TRBJ2-7; v_gene: TRBV5-1; CDR3nt: TGCGCCAGCAGCTGGAGAGACAGGGGGTACGAGCAGTACTTC; CDR3aa: CASSWRDRGYEQYF
abundance: few; d_gene: TRBD2; j_gene: TRBJ2-5; v_gene: TRBV7-8; CDR3nt: TGTGCCAGCAGCTTAGCGCTAGCGGGGGACCAAGAGACCCAGTACTTC; CDR3aa: CASSLALAGDQETQYF
abundance: few; d_gene: -; j_gene: TRBJ1-1; v_gene: TRBV7-9; CDR3nt: TGTGCCACCGACCAGGACACTGAAGCTTTCTTT; CDR3aa: CATDQDTEAFF
abundance: few; d_gene: -; j_gene: TRBJ1-3; v_gene: TRBV5-6; CDR3nt: TGTGCCAGCAGCCGTTATCTGACAGGACGCTCTGGAAACACCATATATTTT; CDR3aa: CASSRYLTGRSGNTIYF
abundance: few; d_gene: -; j_gene: TRBJ2-5; v_gene: TRBV18; CDR3nt: TGTGCCAGCTCACCCGACAGCCCAGAGACCCAGTACTTC; CDR3aa: CASSPDSPETQYF
abundance: -; d_gene: TRBD1; j_gene: TRBJ2-7; v_gene: TRBV6-1; CDR3nt: TGTGCCAGCAGACCCGGGACAGGGGGCCAATACGAGCAGTACTTC; CDR3aa: CASRPGTGGQYEQYF
abundance: -; d_gene: TRBD2; j_gene: TRBJ2-5; v_gene: TRBV5-1; CDR3nt: TGCGCCAGCAGCTTGCCTGGGACTAGCGGGGGGGCCCAGGAGACCCAGTACTTC; CDR3aa: CASSLPGTSGGAQETQYF
abundance: -; d_gene: -; j_gene: TRBJ2-7; v_gene: TRBV15; CDR3nt: TGTGCCACCAGCAGAGATAAGCGCTTCGCCTACGAGCAGTACTTC; CDR3aa: CATSRDKRFAYEQYF